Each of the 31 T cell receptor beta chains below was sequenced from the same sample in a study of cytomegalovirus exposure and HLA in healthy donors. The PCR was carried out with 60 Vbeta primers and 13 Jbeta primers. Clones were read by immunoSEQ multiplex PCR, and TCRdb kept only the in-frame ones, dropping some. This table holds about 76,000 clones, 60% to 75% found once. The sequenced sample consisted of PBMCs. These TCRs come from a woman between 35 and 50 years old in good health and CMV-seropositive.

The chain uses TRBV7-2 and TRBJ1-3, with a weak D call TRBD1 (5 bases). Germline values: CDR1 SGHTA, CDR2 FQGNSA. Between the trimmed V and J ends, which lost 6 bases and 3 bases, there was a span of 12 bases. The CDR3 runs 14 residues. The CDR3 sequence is CASRIGTDGNTIYF. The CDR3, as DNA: TGTGCCAGCAGGATCGGGACTGATGGAAACACCATATATTTT. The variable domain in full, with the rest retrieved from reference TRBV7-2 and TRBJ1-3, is GAGVSQSPSNKVTEKGKDVELRCDPISGHTALYWYRQSLGQGLEFLIYFQGNSAPDKSGLPSDRFSAERTGGSVSTLTIQRTQQEDSAVYLCASRIGTDGNTIYFGEGSWLTVV.

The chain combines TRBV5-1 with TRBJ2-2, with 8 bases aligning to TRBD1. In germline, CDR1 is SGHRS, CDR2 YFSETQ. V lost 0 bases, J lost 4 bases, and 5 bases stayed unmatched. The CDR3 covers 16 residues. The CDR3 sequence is CASSLEITGGTGELFF. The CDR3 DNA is TGCGCCAGCAGCTTGGAGATTACAGGGGGCACCGGGGAGCTGTTTTTT.

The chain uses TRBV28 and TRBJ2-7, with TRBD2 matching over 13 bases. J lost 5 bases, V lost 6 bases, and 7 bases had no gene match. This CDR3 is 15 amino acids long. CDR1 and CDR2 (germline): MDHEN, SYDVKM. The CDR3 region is CASRVRLAGGHEQYF. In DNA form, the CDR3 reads TGTGCCAGCAGGGTCCGACTAGCGGGGGGTCACGAGCAGTACTTC.

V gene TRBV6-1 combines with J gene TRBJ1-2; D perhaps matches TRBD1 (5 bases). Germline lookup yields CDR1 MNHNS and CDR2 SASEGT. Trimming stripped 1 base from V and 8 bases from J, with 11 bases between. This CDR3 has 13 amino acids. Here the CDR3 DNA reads TGTGCCAGCAGTGAAGGCCAGGGTGTCGGCTACACCTTC. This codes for CASSEGQGVGYTF.

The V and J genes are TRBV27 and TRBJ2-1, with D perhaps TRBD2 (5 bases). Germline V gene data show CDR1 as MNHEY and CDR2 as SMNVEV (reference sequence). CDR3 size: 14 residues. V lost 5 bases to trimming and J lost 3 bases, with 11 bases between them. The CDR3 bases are TGTGCCAGCAGTGCGGGTTCAATCTACAATGAGCAGTTCTTC. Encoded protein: CASSAGSIYNEQFF.

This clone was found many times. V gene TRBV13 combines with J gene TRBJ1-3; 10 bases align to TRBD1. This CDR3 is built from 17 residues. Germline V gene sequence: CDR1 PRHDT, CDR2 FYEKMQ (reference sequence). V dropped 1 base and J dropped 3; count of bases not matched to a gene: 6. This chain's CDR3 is CASSLASTGGYGNTIYF. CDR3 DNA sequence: TGTGCCAGCAGCTTAGCCTCGACAGGGGGCTATGGAAACACCATATATTTT.

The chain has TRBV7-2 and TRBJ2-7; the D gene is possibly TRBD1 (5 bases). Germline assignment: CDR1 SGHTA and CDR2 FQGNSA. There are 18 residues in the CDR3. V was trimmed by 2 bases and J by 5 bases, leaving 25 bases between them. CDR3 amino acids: CASSLRSGPLSRFHEQYF. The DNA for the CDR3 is TGTGCCAGCAGCTTAAGGTCAGGGCCCCTGTCGAGATTTCACGAGCAGTACTTC. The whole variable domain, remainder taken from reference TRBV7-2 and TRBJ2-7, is GAGVSQSPSNKVTEKGKDVELRCDPISGHTALYWYRQSLGQGLEFLIYFQGNSAPDKSGLPSDRFSAERTGGSVSTLTIQRTQQEDSAVYLCASSLRSGPLSRFHEQYFGPGTRLTVT.

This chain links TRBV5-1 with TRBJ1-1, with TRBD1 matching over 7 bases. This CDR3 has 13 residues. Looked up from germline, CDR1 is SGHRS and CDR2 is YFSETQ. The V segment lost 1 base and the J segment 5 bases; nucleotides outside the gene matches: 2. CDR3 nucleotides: TGCGCCAGCAGCTTGTACAGGGGTACTGAAGCTTTCTTT. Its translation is CASSLYRGTEAFF.

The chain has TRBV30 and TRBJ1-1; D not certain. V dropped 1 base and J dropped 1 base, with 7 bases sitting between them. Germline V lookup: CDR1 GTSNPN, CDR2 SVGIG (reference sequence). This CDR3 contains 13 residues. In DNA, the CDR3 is TGTGCCTGGAGTGCCTCGGGGAACACTGAAGCTTTCTTT. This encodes CAWSASGNTEAFF.

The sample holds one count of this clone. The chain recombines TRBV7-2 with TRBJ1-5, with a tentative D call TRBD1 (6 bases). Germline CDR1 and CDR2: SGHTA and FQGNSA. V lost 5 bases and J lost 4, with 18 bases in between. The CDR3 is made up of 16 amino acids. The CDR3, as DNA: TGTGCCAGCAGCCCTTACTCCGGACAGAAGAATCAGCCCCAGCATTTT. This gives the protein CASSPYSGQKNQPQHF.

CDR3 residues: CASRRTGGTEAFF. The DNA of the CDR3 is TGTGCCAGCAGGAGGACAGGAGGGACTGAAGCTTTCTTT. V and J are TRBV6-1 and TRBJ1-1, with 7 bases aligning to TRBD1. V lost 6 bases to trimming and J lost 5 bases; unmatched junction nucleotides: 6. The germline V gene has CDR1 MNHNS and CDR2 SASEGT. The CDR3 is 13 amino acids.

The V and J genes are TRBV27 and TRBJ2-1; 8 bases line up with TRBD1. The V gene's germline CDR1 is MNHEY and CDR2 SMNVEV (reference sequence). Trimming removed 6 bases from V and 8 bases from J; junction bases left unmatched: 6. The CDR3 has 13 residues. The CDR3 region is CASRKQGGYEQFF. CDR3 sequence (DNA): TGTGCCAGCAGGAAACAGGGGGGCTATGAGCAGTTCTTC.

This CDR3 is CASYGQNNEQFF. CDR3 bases: TGTGCCAGCTACGGACAGAACAATGAGCAGTTCTTC. The J gene is TRBJ2-1, the V gene TRBV28; D perhaps matches TRBD1 (6 bases). Germline assignment: CDR1 MDHEN and CDR2 SYDVKM. The V end was cut by 8 bases, the J end by 5 bases, with 10 bases between. The CDR3 is made up of 12 amino acids. The full variable domain, with the rest looked up from reference TRBV28 and TRBJ2-1, is DVKVTQSSRYLVKRTGEKVFLECVQDMDHENMFWYRQDPGLGLRLIYFSYDVKMKEKGDIPEGYSVSREKKERFSLILESASTNQTSMYLCASYGQNNEQFFGPGTRLTVL.

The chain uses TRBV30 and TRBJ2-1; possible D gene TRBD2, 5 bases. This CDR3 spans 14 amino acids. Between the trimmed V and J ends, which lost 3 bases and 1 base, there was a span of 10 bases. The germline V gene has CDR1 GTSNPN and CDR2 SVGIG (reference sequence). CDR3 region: CAWRFSGSYNEQFF. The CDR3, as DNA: TGTGCCTGGAGGTTCAGCGGTTCCTACAATGAGCAGTTCTTC.

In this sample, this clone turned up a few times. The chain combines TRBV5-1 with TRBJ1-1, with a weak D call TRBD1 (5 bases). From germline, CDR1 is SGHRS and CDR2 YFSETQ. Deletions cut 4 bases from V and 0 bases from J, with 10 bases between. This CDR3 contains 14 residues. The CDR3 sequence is CASSADTMNTEAFF. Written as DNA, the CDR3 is TGCGCCAGCAGCGCGGACACCATGAACACTGAAGCTTTCTTT.

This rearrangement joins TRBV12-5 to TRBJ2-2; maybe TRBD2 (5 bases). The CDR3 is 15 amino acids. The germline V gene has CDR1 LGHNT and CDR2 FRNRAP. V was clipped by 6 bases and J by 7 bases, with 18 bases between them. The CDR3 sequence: CASGWTVGKVGELFF. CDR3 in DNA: TGTGCTAGTGGCTGGACTGTAGGGAAGGTCGGGGAGCTGTTTTTT. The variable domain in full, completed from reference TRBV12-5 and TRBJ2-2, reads DARVTQTPRHKVTEMGQEVTMRCQPILGHNTVFWYRQTMMQGLELLAYFRNRAPLDDSGMPKDRFSAEMPDATLATLKIQPSEPRDSAVYFCASGWTVGKVGELFFGEGSRLTVL.

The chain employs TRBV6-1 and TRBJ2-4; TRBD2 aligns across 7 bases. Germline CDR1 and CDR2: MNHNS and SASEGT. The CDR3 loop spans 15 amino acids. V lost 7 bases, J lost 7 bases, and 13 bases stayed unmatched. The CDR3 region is CASTYDLAAGNIQYF. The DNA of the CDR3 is TGTGCCAGCACCTATGACCTAGCGGCCGGGAACATTCAGTACTTC.

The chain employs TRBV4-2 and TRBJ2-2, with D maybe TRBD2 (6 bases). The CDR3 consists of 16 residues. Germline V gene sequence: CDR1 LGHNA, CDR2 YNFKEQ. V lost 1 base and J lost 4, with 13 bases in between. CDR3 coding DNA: TGTGCCAGCAGCCAAGGAGTCGGGAGTGTCACCGGGGAGCTGTTTTTT. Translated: CASSQGVGSVTGELFF.

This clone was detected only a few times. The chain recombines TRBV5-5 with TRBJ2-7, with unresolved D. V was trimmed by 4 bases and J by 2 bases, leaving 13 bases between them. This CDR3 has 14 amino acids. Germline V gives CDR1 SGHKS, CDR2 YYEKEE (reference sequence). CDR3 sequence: CASSPINRAYEQYF. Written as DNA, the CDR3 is TGTGCCAGCAGCCCGATTAACAGAGCCTACGAGCAGTACTTC.

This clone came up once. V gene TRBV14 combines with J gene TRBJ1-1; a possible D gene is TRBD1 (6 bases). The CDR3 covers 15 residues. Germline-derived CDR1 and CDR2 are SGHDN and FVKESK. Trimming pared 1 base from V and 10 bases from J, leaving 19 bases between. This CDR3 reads CASSQAGNRGGTAFF. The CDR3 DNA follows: TGTGCCAGCAGCCAAGCCGGGAATAGAGGGGGAACAGCTTTCTTT.

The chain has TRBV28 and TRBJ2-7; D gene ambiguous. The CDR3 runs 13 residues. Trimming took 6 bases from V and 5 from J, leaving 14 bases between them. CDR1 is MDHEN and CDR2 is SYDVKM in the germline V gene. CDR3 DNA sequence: TGTGCCAGCAGCGACCGAGACATCCACGAGCAGTACTTC. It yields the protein CASSDRDIHEQYF.

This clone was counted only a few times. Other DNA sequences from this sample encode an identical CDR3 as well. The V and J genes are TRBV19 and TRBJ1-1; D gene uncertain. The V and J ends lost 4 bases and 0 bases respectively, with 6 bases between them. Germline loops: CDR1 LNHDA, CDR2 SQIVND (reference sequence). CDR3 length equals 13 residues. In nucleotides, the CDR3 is TGTGCCAGTAGTAGAGGATTGAACACTGAAGCTTTCTTT. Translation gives CASSRGLNTEAFF.

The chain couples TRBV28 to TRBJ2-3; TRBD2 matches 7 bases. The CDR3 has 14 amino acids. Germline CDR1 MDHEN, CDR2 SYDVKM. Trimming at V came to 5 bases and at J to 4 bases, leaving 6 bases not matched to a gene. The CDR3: CASSRGGSADTQYF. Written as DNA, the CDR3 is TGTGCCAGCAGTAGGGGAGGGTCGGCAGATACGCAGTATTTT.

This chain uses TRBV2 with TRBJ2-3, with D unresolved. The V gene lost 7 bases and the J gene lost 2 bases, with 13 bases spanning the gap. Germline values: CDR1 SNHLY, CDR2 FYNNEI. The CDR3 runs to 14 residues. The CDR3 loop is CASMKLHNTDTQYF. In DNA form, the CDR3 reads TGTGCCAGCATGAAGCTTCATAACACAGATACGCAGTATTTT. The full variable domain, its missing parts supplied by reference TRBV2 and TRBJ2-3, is EPEVTQTPSHQVTQMGQEVILRCVPISNHLYFYWYRQILGQKVEFLVSFYNNEISEKSEIFDDQFSVERPDGSNFTLKIRSTKLEDSAMYFCASMKLHNTDTQYFGPGTRLTVL.

CDR3 nucleotide sequence: TGTGCCAGCATAAACAGGGGTGGAAACACCATATATTTT. The encoded protein is CASINRGGNTIYF. V usage is TRBV6-5 and J usage is TRBJ1-3; 7 bases match TRBD1. Germline V lookup: CDR1 MNHEY, CDR2 SVGAGI. V lost 7 bases and J lost 3; bases outside the gene matches: 3. There are 13 residues in the CDR3.

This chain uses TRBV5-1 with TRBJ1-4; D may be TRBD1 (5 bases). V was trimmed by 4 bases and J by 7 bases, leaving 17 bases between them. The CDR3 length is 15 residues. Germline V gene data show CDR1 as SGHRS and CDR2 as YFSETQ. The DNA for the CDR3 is TGCGCCAGCAGCCTTGCGGGGGGATCGGGTGAAAAACTGTTTTTT. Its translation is CASSLAGGSGEKLFF.

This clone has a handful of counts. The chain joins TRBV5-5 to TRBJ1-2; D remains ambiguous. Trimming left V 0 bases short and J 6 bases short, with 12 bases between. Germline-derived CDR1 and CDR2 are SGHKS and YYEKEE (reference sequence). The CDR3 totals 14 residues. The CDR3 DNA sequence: TGTGCCAGCAGCTTGGACAACGGGGAGAATGGCTACACCTTC. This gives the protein CASSLDNGENGYTF.

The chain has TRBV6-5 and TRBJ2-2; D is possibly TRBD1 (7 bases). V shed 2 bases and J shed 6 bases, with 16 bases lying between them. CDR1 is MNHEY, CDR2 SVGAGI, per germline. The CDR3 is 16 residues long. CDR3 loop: CASSYMEGTVAGELFF. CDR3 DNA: TGTGCCAGCAGTTACATGGAGGGGACAGTCGCCGGGGAGCTGTTTTTT.

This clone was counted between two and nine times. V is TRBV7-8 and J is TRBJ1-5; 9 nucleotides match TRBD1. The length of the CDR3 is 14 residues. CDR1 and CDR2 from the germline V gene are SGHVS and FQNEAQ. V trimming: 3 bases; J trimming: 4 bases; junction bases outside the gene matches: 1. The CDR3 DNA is TGTGCCAGCAGCTTCGGGACAGGGAATCAGCCCCAGCATTTT. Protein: CASSFGTGNQPQHF.

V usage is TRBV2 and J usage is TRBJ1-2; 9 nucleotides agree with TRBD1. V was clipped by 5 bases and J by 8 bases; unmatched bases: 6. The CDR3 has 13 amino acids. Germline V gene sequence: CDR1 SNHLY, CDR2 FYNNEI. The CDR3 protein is CASSRTGGDGYTF. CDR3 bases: TGTGCCAGCAGTCGCACAGGGGGCGACGGCTACACCTTC.

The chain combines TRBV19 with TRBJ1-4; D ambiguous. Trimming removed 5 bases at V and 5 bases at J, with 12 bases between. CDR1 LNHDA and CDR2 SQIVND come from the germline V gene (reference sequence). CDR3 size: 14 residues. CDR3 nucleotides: TGTGCCAGTAGTTCACACAGTCTCAATGAAAAACTGTTTTTT. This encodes CASSSHSLNEKLFF.